Below, 27 T cell receptor beta chains from the same sample are listed, as sequenced in a study of immune evolution from preneoplasia to lung adenocarcinoma. The method was immunoSEQ multiplex PCR; TCRdb's version includes in-frame clones alone and lacks a portion of them. The sample has 9,600 or so clones, about three quarters seen once. Sequences were obtained from FFPE lung adenocarcinoma in situ tissue. These receptor sequences come from a person aged 60-80 years with lung adenocarcinoma.

V and J are TRBV2 and TRBJ1-4; possible D gene TRBD1, 5 bases. The germline gives CDR1 SNHLY, CDR2 FYNNEI. This CDR3 has 16 residues. V was shortened by 3 bases and J by 0 bases, with 11 bases between the two germline ends. This CDR3 reads CASSEGVIATNEKLFF. Written as DNA, the CDR3 is TGTGCCAGCAGTGAGGGGGTTATTGCAACTAATGAAAAACTGTTTTTT.

The chain joins TRBV4-2 to TRBJ2-7; unclear D gene. Germline CDR1 is LGHNA and CDR2 is YNFKEQ. The CDR3 is 15 residues long. The V end was cut by 2 bases, the J end by 6 bases, with 17 bases between. CDR3 in DNA: TGTGCCAGCAGCCAAACAACCGGTCGTACAAGCGAGCAGTACTTC. This codes for CASSQTTGRTSEQYF.

V and J are TRBV29-1 and TRBJ1-2, with 9 bases fitting TRBD1. The germline V gene has CDR1 SQVTM and CDR2 ANQGSEA. The CDR3 extends over 15 amino acids. V was pared by 4 bases and J by 0 bases, with 6 bases of the junction left unmatched. CDR3 sequence: CSVGDRAIANYGYTF. In DNA form, the CDR3 reads TGCAGCGTTGGGGACAGGGCCATAGCTAACTATGGCTACACCTTC.

This sequence joins TRBV7-9 and TRBJ1-2; tentatively, D is TRBD1 (6 bases). From germline, CDR1 is SEHNR and CDR2 FQNEAQ (reference sequence). Trimming removed 7 bases at V and 3 bases at J, with 18 bases between. There are 15 residues in the CDR3. Here the CDR3 DNA reads TGTGCCAGCACTCTCGGGGGGGGCGCACACTATGGCTACACCTTC. This translates into CASTLGGGAHYGYTF.

The genes are TRBV19 and TRBJ1-1; a weak D match, TRBD1 (5 bases). The CDR3 loop spans 15 amino acids. V was clipped by 5 bases and J by 0 bases, with 13 bases between them. Germline CDR1 is LNHDA and CDR2 is SQIVND (reference sequence). The DNA for the CDR3 is TGTGCCAGTAGTGTAACCGGGACGGTGAACACTGAAGCTTTCTTT. Translated: CASSVTGTVNTEAFF. The full variable domain, with the rest looked up from reference TRBV19 and TRBJ1-1, is DGGITQSPKYLFRKEGQNVTLSCEQNLNHDAMYWYRQDPGQGLRLIYYSQIVNDFQKGDIAEGYSVSREKKESFPLTVTSAQKNPTAFYLCASSVTGTVNTEAFFGQGTRLTVV.

The chain recombines TRBV5-4 with TRBJ2-1, with D tentatively TRBD1 (5 bases). The CDR3 spans 14 residues. The germline V and J ends were trimmed by 7 bases and 8 bases, with 19 bases remaining between them. CDR1 and CDR2 from the germline V gene are SGHNT and YYREEE (reference sequence). CDR3 in DNA: TGTGCCAGCCGCTCGTGGGGCGCGGTTGATGAGCAGTTCTTC. This encodes CASRSWGAVDEQFF.

This chain joins TRBV5-1 and TRBJ2-7, with D perhaps given as TRBD1 or TRBD2 (5 bases each). The CDR3 is made up of 16 amino acids. Between the trimmed V and J ends, which lost 4 bases and 0 bases, there was a span of 17 bases. The V gene's germline CDR1 is SGHRS and CDR2 YFSETQ. Here the CDR3 reads CASSPSGPPSSYEQYF. DNA for the CDR3: TGCGCCAGCAGCCCATCGGGACCGCCGAGCTCCTACGAGCAGTACTTC.

The rearrangement links TRBV6-6 to TRBJ1-3; a possible D gene is TRBD1 (5 bases). The germline V and J ends were trimmed by 5 bases and 2 bases, with 10 bases remaining between them. The CDR3 loop spans 14 amino acids. The germline gives CDR1 MNHNY, CDR2 SVGAGI (reference sequence). The CDR3 spells CASSRQGTGNTIYF. The DNA of the CDR3 is TGTGCCAGCAGTCGTCAGGGAACTGGAAACACCATATATTTT.

This chain links TRBV5-1 with TRBJ2-3, with 9 positions matching TRBD1. Trimming cost V 5 bases and J 5 bases; bases outside gene matches: 9. This CDR3 has 15 amino acids. Germline-derived CDR1 and CDR2 are SGHRS and YFSETQ. CDR3 sequence reads: CASRSTGGSGDTQYF. DNA of the CDR3: TGCGCCAGCAGATCGACAGGGGGGTCTGGAGATACGCAGTATTTT.

The rearrangement links TRBV10-3 to TRBJ2-6; D ambiguous. V was trimmed by 2 bases and J by 2 bases, leaving 10 bases between them. The CDR3 length is 16 residues. Per germline, CDR1 ENHRY and CDR2 SYGVKD. The CDR3 nucleotides are TGTGCCATCAGTGAGCCGCAATTCCCTGGGGCCAACGTCCTGACTTTC. This translates into CAISEPQFPGANVLTF.

The CDR3 nucleotides are TGTGCCAGCAGTGCTACCATTTGGGGCTACACCTTC. Amino acids: CASSATIWGYTF. V and J are TRBV27 and TRBJ1-2; D unclear. V lost 5 bases to trimming and J lost 8 bases, with 12 bases between them. Looked up from germline, CDR1 is MNHEY and CDR2 is SMNVEV (reference sequence). CDR3 length: 12 amino acids.

The gene calls are TRBV18 and TRBJ2-1, with 15 bases aligning to TRBD2. Looked up from germline, CDR1 is KGHSH and CDR2 is LQKENI. This CDR3 is 17 amino acids long. V was clipped by 1 base and J by 5 bases; unmatched bases: 3. The CDR3 region is CASSPRRTSGGDNEQFF. Written as DNA, the CDR3 is TGTGCCAGCTCACCACGGAGGACTAGCGGGGGGGACAATGAGCAGTTCTTC.

The chain joins TRBV5-5 to TRBJ1-1; TRBD1 is a possible D gene (5 bases). V shed 5 bases and J shed 5 bases, with 13 bases lying between them. The CDR3 runs 13 residues. CDR1 is SGHKS, CDR2 YYEKEE, per germline (reference sequence). Written as DNA, the CDR3 is TGTGCCAGCAGTCGACAGATGGGGACTGAAGCTTTCTTT. As protein: CASSRQMGTEAFF.

J is TRBJ1-2 and V is TRBV18; 7 nucleotides match TRBD1. J gave up 0 bases and V 6 bases, and 7 bases lay outside the gene matches. Looked up from germline, CDR1 is KGHSH and CDR2 is LQKENI. The CDR3 extends over 15 amino acids. DNA for the CDR3: TGTGCCAGCTCCCCTGGGGACAGATCTAACTATGGCTACACCTTC. It codes for CASSPGDRSNYGYTF.

J is TRBJ2-1 and V is TRBV4-1; D possibly corresponds to TRBD1 (6 bases). The CDR3 has 16 residues. Germline CDR1 MGHRA, CDR2 YSYEKL. Trimming cost V 4 bases and J 6 bases, with 19 bases left between them. The CDR3 sequence is CASSPSGTPLPNEQFF. The CDR3 region has the DNA TGCGCCAGCAGCCCCTCCGGGACACCCCTACCCAATGAGCAGTTCTTC.

The chain is built from TRBV7-8 and TRBJ1-1; D uncertain. This CDR3 region has 12 residues. V shed 5 bases and J shed 7 bases, with 11 bases lying between them. Germline V gene sequence: CDR1 SGHVS, CDR2 FQNEAQ. The CDR3 coding sequence is TGTGCCAGCAGCCTTTGGGGAGGTGAAGCTTTCTTT. This encodes CASSLWGGEAFF.

This sequence joins TRBV6-1 and TRBJ1-5, with 7 bases lining up with TRBD1. There are 15 residues in the CDR3. The V gene end was trimmed by 9 bases and the J gene end by 4 bases; junction bases not matched to a gene: 12. CDR1 is MNHNS and CDR2 is SASEGT in the germline V gene. The CDR3 reads CASKRGQNLNQPQHF. The CDR3 DNA reads TGTGCCAGTAAGAGGGGACAGAATCTTAATCAGCCCCAGCATTTT.

The gene calls are TRBV10-1 and TRBJ2-3; 10 bases map to TRBD2. CDR1 and CDR2 (germline): WNHNN, SYGVQD (reference sequence). Losses at the gene ends were 3 bases for V and 2 bases for J; bases not matched to a gene: 5. The length of the CDR3 is 16 residues. For the CDR3, the DNA is TGCGCCAGCAGTGAAGGGACTAGCGAAAACACAGATACGCAGTATTTT. This encodes CASSEGTSENTDTQYF.

The chain carries TRBV30 and TRBJ1-5; 10 nucleotides line up with TRBD1. This CDR3 contains 14 residues. The junction had 1 base not matched to a gene; V was cut back by 1 base and J by 4 bases. Germline V gives CDR1 GTSNPN, CDR2 SVGIG (reference sequence). This CDR3 is CAWSGGQGNQPQHF. CDR3 nucleotide sequence: TGTGCCTGGAGTGGGGGACAGGGGAATCAGCCCCAGCATTTT. The entire variable domain, with the rest obtained from reference TRBV30 and TRBJ1-5, is as follows: SQTIHQWPATLVQPVGSPLSLECTVEGTSNPNLYWYRQAAGRGLQLLFYSVGIGQISSEVPQNLSASRPQDRQFILSSKKLLLSDSGFYLCAWSGGQGNQPQHFGDGTRLSIL.

In its sample, this clone was seen a few times. The genes are TRBV29-1 and TRBJ1-6; perhaps TRBD1 as D (5 bases). The germline CDR1 and CDR2 sequences are SQVTM and ANQGSEA. The CDR3 covers 13 residues. V lost 4 bases to trimming and J lost 7 bases, with 11 bases between them. The CDR3 here is CSVGGERNSPLHF. The CDR3 DNA is TGCAGCGTTGGGGGGGAACGGAATTCACCCCTCCACTTT.

The gene calls are TRBV11-2 and TRBJ2-3, with D tentatively TRBD2 (6 bases). CDR1 is SGHAT and CDR2 is FQNNGV in the germline V gene. With 3 bases removed from V and 1 base from J, the gap between germline ends came to 11 bases. CDR3 length: 15 residues. This CDR3 reads CASSFGGLGTDTQYF. The CDR3, as DNA: TGTGCCAGCAGCTTCGGGGGTCTAGGCACAGATACGCAGTATTTT.

This clone occurred a few times. This sequence joins TRBV5-1 and TRBJ1-3, with D maybe TRBD1 (5 bases). Germline V gene sequence: CDR1 SGHRS, CDR2 YFSETQ. Trimming stripped 3 bases from V and 2 bases from J, with 15 bases between. This CDR3 contains 16 residues. CDR3 residues: CASSSSVGGAGNTIYF. The CDR3 nucleotides read TGCGCCAGCAGCTCCTCGGTCGGGGGGGCTGGAAACACCATATATTTT.

This clone is judged medium-sized. CDR3 region: CAIRRWGLNTEAFF. CDR3 coding DNA: TGTGCCATCAGACGGTGGGGACTGAACACTGAAGCTTTCTTT. The J gene is TRBJ1-1, the V gene TRBV10-3; D is perhaps TRBD1 (5 bases). The germline V gene encodes CDR1 ENHRY and CDR2 SYGVKD. V was trimmed by 6 bases and J by 0 bases, leaving 11 bases between them. The CDR3 totals 14 residues.

The chain has TRBV5-4 and TRBJ2-2; 12 positions agree with TRBD2. This CDR3 has 16 amino acids. Germline CDR1 reads SGHNT; CDR2 reads YYREEE (reference sequence). V trimming: 1 base; J trimming: 6 bases; junction bases outside the gene matches: 4. The CDR3 DNA reads TGTGCCAGCAGCTTGTTGCTAGCGGGGGGGGCCGGGGAGCTGTTTTTT. It yields the protein CASSLLLAGGAGELFF.

This chain links TRBV2 with TRBJ2-1, with TRBD2 matching over 8 bases. Looked up from germline, CDR1 is SNHLY and CDR2 is FYNNEI. The trim removed 7 bases at V and 5 bases at J, leaving 10 bases unmatched. CDR3 length: 15 amino acids. The CDR3 sequence: CASMPVAGGDNEQFF. In nucleotides, the CDR3 is TGTGCCAGCATGCCCGTGGCGGGGGGCGACAATGAGCAGTTCTTC.

The rearrangement joins TRBV10-3 to TRBJ2-3; perhaps TRBD1 as D (5 bases). This CDR3 comprises 17 residues. V lost 6 bases and J 1 base, leaving 20 bases between the germline ends. CDR1 ENHRY and CDR2 SYGVKD come from the germline V gene. CDR3 residues: CAIRPGPQGAGTDTQYF. The CDR3 DNA reads as TGTGCCATCAGACCTGGGCCCCAAGGGGCAGGCACAGATACGCAGTATTTT.

This sequence joins TRBV19 and TRBJ2-1; possibly TRBD1 for D (5 bases). The CDR3 has 15 residues. V dropped 8 bases and J dropped 7 bases, with 21 bases sitting between them. Germline V gene sequence: CDR1 LNHDA, CDR2 SQIVND (reference sequence). The CDR3 coding sequence is TGTGCCAGTGGTTCCAGGGTACAAGTATTGAATGAGCAGTTCTTC. Protein sequence: CASGSRVQVLNEQFF.